This TCR beta chain emerged from a study of radiation and T cells in renal cell carcinoma. On the study more broadly: Nephrectomy followed 15 Gy stereotactic body radiation by 4 weeks. General observations from the study: From baseline, blood top tumor clonotypes peaked at 2 weeks post-radiation.

The CDR3 sequence is 17 residues long. CDR1 LNHDA and CDR2 SQIVND come from the germline V gene (reference sequence). Losses at the gene ends were 3 bases for V and 2 bases for J; bases not matched to a gene: 7. This clone turned up a few times. Its antigen is as yet unknown. The protocol was immunoSEQ multiplex PCR, while the TCRdb copy is restricted to in-frame clones and leaves out a portion. The sample lists about 65,000 clones, around 80% occurring once. The time point here: blood 2 weeks post-SBRT. Described treatment: 15 Gy SBRT to primary tumor, nephrectomy 4 weeks later. Serial blood draws occurred at baseline and 2 and 4 weeks post-SBRT. The patient's renal cell carcinoma had clear cell pathology.

The chain joins TRBV19 to TRBJ2-6, with 7 bases lining up with TRBD1. The sample here was blood, taken from a patient whose treatment included radiotherapy and nephrectomy. This TCR was sampled from a man between 60 and 75 years old with renal cell carcinoma. The CDR3 here is CASSIGDRVAGANVLTF. The CDR3 nucleotides are TGTGCCAGTAGTATCGGAGACAGGGTGGCTGGGGCCAACGTCCTGACTTTC.